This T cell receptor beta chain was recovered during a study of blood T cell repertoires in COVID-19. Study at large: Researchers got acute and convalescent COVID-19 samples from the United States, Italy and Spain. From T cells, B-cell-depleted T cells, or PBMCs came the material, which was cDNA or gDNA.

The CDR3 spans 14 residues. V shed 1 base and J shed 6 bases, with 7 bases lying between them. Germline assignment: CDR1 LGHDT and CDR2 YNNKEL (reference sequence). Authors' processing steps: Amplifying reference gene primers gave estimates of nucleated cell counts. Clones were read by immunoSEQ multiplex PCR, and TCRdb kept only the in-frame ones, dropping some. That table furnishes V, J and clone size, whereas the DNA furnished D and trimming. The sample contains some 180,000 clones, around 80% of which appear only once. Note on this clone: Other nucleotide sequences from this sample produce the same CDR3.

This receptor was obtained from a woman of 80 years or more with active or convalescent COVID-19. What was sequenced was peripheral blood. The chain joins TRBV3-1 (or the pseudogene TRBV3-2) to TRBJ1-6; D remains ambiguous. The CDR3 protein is CASSQVQSNSPLHF. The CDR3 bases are TGTGCCAGCAGCCAAGTCCAGTCTAATTCACCCCTCCACTTT.